A selection of T cell receptor beta chains follows, all from one sample in a study of spatial heterogeneity in lung cancer. TCRdb re-analysed the 5' RACE reads in MiXCR, keeping a single row per CDR3 protein. This sample yields 20,000 to 25,000 distinct CDR3 sequences, of which 8% to 10% are seen a single time; roughly 8% belongs to the top ten. The source material was lung tumor tissue, sampled at surgery. These receptors originate from a male donor with early-stage non-small cell lung cancer. The CDR3 runs from the conserved cysteine through the conserved F or W. The order of the fields is clone size, D gene, V gene, J gene, CDR3 protein, CDR3 DNA. The D gene is left open where the match is weak. A row's size may be missing; if present it is once, few, many or a size class.

>.|TRBD2|TRBV30|TRBJ2-7
CAWSRGLAYEQYF
TGTGCCTGGAGCCGGGGACTAGCCTACGAGCAGTACTTC
>few|TRBD2|TRBV11-2|TRBJ2-7
CASSRTSGPHEQYF
TGTGCCAGCAGTCGGACTAGCGGCCCTCACGAGCAGTACTTC
>many|TRBD1|TRBV18|TRBJ1-1
CASSPDRLNTEAFF
TGTGCCAGCTCACCGGACAGGTTGAACACTGAAGCTTTCTTT
>many|.|TRBV27|TRBJ1-5
CASSPGGQYSNQPQHF
TGTGCCAGCAGTCCCGGCGGACAGTATAGCAATCAGCCCCAGCATTTT
>many|.|TRBV7-9|TRBJ2-6
CASSEQGPGANVLTF
TGTGCCAGCAGCGAACAGGGCCCTGGGGCCAACGTCCTGACTTTC
>.|TRBD1|TRBV10-3|TRBJ2-5
CAISASTGEETQYF
TGTGCCATCAGTGCCAGTACAGGGGAAGAGACCCAGTACTTC
>many|TRBD2|TRBV9|TRBJ2-3
CASSGTKRDSVF
TGTGCCAGCAGCGGAACGAAGCGGGATTCAGTTTTT
>medium-sized|TRBD2|TRBV7-6|TRBJ2-1
CASSSQTSGLSTNEQFF
TGTGCCAGCAGCTCGCAGACTAGCGGTTTAAGTACCAATGAGCAGTTCTTC
>few|.|TRBV4-1|TRBJ2-1
CASSQEETTFDEQFF
TGCGCCAGCAGCCAAGAAGAGACTACCTTTGATGAGCAGTTCTTC
>many|TRBD1|TRBV28|TRBJ1-5
CASRPQGPLNQPQHF
TGTGCCAGCAGACCACAGGGGCCCCTTAATCAGCCCCAGCATTTT
>many|.|TRBV7-2|TRBJ2-2
CARKDSRSGELFF
TGTGCCAGAAAGGACAGTAGAAGCGGGGAGCTGTTTTTT
>few|.|TRBV2|TRBJ1-1
CASSEYAEAFF
TGTGCCAGCAGTGAATACGCTGAAGCTTTCTTT
>many|.|TRBV28|TRBJ1-1
CASRGRLNTEAFF
TGTGCCAGCAGAGGACGGCTCAACACTGAAGCTTTCTTT
>.|.|TRBV7-9|TRBJ2-3
CASSLAPGAGDTQYF
TGTGCCAGCAGCTTAGCTCCGGGGGCAGGAGATACGCAGTATTTT
>many|.|TRBV20-1|TRBJ2-1
CSAMTGSETGRYEQFF
TGCAGTGCTATGACGGGTTCGGAAACAGGGCGGTACGAGCAGTTCTTC